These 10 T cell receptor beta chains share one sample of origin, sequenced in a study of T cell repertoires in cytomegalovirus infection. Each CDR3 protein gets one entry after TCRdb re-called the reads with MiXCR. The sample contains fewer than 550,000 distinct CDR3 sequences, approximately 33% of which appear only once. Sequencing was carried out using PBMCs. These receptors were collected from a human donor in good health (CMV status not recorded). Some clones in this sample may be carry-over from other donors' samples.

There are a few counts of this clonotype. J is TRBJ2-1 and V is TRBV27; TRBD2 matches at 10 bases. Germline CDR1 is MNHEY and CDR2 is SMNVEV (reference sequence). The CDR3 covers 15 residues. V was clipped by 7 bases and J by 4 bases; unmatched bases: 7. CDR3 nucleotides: TGTGCCAGCATCTCCCGAGCGGGGGGGTACAATGAGCAGTTCTTC. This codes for CASISRAGGYNEQFF.

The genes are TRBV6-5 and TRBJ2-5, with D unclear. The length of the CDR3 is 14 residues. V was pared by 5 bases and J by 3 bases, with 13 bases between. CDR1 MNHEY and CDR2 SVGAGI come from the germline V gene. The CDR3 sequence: CASSLTRREETQYF. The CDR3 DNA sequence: TGTGCCAGCAGTCTAACAAGAAGGGAAGAGACCCAGTACTTC.

The chain's CDR3 is CATSRRDRQVDTQYF. CDR3 nucleotides: TGTGCCACCAGTCGCCGGGACAGGCAGGTTGATACGCAGTATTTT. The genes are TRBV24-1 and TRBJ2-3, with TRBD1 identical over 8 bases. The CDR3 has 15 residues. The ends lost 6 bases at V and 6 bases at J; junction bases unmatched: 10. Germline lookup yields CDR1 KGHDR and CDR2 SFDVKD.

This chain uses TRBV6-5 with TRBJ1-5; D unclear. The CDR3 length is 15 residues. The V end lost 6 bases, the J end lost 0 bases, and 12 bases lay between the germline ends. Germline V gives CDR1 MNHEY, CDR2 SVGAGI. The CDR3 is CASRMERNSNQPQHF. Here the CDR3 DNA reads TGTGCCAGCAGGATGGAACGGAATAGCAATCAGCCCCAGCATTTT.

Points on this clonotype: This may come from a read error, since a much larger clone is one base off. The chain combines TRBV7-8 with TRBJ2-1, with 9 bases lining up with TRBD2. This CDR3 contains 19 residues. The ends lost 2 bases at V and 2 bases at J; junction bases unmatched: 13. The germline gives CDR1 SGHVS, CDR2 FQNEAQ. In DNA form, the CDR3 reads TGTGCCAGCAGCTTATCCGGCCTAGCGGGGTACGGCCCCTACAATGAGCAGTTCTTC. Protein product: CASSLSGLAGYGPYNEQFF. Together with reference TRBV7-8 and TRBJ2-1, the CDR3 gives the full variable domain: GAGVSQSPRYKVAKRGQDVALRCDPISGHVSLFWYQQALGQGPEFLTYFQNEAQLDKSGLPSDRFFAERPEGSVSTLKIQRTQQEDSAVYLCASSLSGLAGYGPYNEQFFGPGTRLTVL.

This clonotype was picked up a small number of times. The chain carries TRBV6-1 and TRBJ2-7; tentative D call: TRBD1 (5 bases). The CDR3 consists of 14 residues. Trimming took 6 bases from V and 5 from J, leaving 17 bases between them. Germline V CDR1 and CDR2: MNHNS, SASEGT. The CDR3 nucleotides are TGTGCCAGCAGCCATTTCCAGGGAAGAAACGAGCAGTACTTC. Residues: CASSHFQGRNEQYF.

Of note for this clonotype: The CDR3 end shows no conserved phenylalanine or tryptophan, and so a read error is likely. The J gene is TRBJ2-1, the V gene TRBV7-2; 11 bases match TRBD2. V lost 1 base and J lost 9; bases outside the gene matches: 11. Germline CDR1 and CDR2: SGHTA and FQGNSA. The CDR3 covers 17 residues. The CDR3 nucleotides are TGTGCCAGCAGCTTAGGTGATAGCGGGGGGGCCCACACTGAGCAGTTCTGC. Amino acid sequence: CASSLGDSGGAHTEQFC.

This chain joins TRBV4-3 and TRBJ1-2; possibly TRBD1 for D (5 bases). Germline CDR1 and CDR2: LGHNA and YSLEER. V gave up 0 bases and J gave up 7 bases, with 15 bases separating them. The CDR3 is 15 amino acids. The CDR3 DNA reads TGCGCCAGCAGCCAAGAGGGGGGTTGGGGTGCTGGCTACACCTTC. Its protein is CASSQEGGWGAGYTF.

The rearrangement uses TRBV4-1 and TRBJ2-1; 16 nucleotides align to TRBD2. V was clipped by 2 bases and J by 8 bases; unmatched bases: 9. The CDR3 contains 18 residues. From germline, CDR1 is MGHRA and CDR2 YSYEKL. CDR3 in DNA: TGCGCCAGCAGCCAACTTACCGGGACTAGCGGGGGGGGCTATGAGCAGTTCTTC. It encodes CASSQLTGTSGGGYEQFF.

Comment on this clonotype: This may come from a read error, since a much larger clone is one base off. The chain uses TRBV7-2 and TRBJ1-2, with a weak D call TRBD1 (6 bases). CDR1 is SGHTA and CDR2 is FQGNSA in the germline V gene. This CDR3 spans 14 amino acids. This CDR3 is CASSSYRANYGYPF. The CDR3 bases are TGTGCCAGCAGCTCCTACAGGGCTAACTATGGCTACCCCTTC.